This note documents a single TCR beta chain sequence. Its antigen is not identified. Assay used: immunoSEQ multiplex PCR; TCRdb lists only in-frame clones, some missing. The sample lists about 77,000 clones, over 80% seen once, with 0.32% in the top ten. This specimen comes from a study of OX40 agonist ivuxolimab in advanced cancers. Background on the study: Each patient was given ivuxolimab into a vein every 2 weeks, at 0.01 to 10 mg/kg. One hepatocellular carcinoma and a couple of cutaneous melanoma patients partially responded. Study-level points and caveats: Researchers did not determine the expanded peripheral T cells' antigen specificity. The study observed clonal expansion of CD4+ and CD8+ blood T cells by week 6 at 0.1 to 3.0 mg/kg.

This CDR3 has 13 amino acids. V gave up 6 bases and J gave up 1 base; unmatched junction bases: 3. From germline, CDR1 is MNHEY and CDR2 SVGAGI. The origin of this receptor is an adult with an advanced solid tumor such as melanoma, head and neck, liver or kidney cancer. This chain uses TRBV6-5 with TRBJ2-7; 7 bases are a match to TRBD1. Sequencing was performed on CD4+ or CD8+ T cells sorted from blood, taken in a trial of the OX40 agonist ivuxolimab. In DNA form, the CDR3 reads TGTGCCAGCAGAGAGGGGGCTTCCTACGAGCAGTACTTC. Residues: CASREGASYEQYF.